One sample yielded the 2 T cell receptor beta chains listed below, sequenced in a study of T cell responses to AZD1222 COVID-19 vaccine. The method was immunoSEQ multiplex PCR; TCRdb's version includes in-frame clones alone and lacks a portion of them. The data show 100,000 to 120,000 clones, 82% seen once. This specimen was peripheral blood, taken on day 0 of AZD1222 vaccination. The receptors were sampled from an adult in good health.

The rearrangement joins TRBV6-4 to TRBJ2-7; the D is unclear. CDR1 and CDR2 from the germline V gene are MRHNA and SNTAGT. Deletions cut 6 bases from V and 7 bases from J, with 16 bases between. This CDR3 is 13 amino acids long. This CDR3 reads CASSPVPGFEQYF. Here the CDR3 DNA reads TGTGCCAGCAGCCCTGTACCTGGTTTTGAGCAGTACTTC.

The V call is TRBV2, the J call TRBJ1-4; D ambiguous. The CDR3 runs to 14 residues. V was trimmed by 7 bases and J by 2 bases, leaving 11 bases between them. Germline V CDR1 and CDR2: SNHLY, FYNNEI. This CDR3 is CASTLRSTNEKLFF. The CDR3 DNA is TGTGCCAGCACGCTAAGGAGCACTAATGAAAAACTGTTTTTT.